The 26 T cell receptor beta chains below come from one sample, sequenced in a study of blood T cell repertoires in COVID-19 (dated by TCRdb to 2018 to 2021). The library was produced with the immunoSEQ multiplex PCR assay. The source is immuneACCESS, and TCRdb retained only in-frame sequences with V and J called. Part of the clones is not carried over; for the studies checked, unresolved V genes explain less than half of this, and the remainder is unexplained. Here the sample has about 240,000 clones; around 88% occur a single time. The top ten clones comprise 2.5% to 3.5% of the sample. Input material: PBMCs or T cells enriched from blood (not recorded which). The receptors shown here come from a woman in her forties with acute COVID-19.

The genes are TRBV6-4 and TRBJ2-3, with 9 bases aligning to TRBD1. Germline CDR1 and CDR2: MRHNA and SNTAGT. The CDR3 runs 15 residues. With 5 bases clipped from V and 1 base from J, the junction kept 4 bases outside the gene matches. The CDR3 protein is CASSYTGGGTDTQYF. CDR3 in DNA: TGTGCCAGCAGTTATACAGGGGGCGGCACAGATACGCAGTATTTT.

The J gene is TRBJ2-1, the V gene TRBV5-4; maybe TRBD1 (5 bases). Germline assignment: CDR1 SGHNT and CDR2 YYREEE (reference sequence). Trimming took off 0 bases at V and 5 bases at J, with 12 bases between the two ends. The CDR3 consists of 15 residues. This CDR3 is CASSLVVAGNNEQFF. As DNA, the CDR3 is TGTGCCAGCAGCTTGGTGGTAGCAGGGAACAATGAGCAGTTCTTC.

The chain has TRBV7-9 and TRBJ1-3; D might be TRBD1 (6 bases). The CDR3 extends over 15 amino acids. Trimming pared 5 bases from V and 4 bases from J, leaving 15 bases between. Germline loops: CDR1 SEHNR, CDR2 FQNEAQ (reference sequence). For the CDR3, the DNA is TGTGCCAGCAGCAATACCGGGACAAGGGGAAACACCATATATTTT. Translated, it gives CASSNTGTRGNTIYF.

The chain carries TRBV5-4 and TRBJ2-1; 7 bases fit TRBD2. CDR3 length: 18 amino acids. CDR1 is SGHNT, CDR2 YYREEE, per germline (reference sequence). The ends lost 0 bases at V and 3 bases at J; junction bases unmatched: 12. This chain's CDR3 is CASSLGRRGRALYNEQFF. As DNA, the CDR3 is TGTGCCAGCAGCTTGGGTAGGAGAGGGAGGGCCCTCTACAATGAGCAGTTCTTC.

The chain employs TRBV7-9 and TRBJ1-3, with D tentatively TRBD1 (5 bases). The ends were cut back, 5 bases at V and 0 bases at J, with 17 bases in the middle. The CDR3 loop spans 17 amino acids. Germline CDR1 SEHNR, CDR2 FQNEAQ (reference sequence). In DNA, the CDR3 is TGTGCCAGCAGCGCGCCGCCGGGCGGGGGCTCTGGAAACACCATATATTTT. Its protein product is CASSAPPGGGSGNTIYF. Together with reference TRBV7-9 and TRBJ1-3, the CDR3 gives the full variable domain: DTGVSQNPRHKITKRGQNVTFRCDPISEHNRLYWYRQTLGQGPEFLTYFQNEAQLEKSRLLSDRFSAERPKGSFSTLEIQRTEQGDSAMYLCASSAPPGGGSGNTIYFGEGSWLTVV.

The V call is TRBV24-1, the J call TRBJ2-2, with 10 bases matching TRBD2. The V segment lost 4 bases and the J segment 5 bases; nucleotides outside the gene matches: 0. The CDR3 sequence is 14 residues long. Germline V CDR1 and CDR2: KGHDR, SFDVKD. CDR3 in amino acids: CATSEAGGTGELFF. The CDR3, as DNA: TGTGCCACCAGTGAAGCGGGAGGGACCGGGGAGCTGTTTTTT.

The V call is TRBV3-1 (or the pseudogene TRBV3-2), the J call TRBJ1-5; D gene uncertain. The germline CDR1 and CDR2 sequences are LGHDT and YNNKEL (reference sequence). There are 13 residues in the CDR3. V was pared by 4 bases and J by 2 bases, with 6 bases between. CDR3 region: CASSRQRNQPQHF. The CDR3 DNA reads TGTGCCAGCAGCCGACAACGCAATCAGCCCCAGCATTTT.

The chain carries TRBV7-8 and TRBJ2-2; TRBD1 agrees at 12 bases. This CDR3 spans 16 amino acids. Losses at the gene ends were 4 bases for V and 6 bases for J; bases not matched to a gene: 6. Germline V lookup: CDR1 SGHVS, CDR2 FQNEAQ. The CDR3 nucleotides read TGTGCCAGCAGCTCTAGGGACAGGGGGCGTTCCGGGGAGCTGTTTTTT. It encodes CASSSRDRGRSGELFF.

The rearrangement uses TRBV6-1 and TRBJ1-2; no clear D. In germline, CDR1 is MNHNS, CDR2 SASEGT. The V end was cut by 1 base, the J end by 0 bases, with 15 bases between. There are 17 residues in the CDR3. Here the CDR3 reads CASSEDEWASANYGYTF. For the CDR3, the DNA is TGTGCCAGCAGTGAAGATGAGTGGGCGTCAGCTAACTATGGCTACACCTTC.

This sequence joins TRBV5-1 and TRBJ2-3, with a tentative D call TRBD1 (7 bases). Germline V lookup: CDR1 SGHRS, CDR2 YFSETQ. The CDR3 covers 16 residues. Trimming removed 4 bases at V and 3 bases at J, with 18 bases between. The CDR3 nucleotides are TGCGCCAGCAGCCTTGAAGTCAGGGGGGATACAGATACGCAGTATTTT. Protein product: CASSLEVRGDTDTQYF.

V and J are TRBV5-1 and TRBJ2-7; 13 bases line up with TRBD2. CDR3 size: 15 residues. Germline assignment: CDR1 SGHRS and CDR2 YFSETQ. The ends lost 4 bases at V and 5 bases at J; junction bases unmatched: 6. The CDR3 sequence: CASSHGTSGENEQYF. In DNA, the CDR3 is TGCGCCAGCAGCCACGGGACTAGCGGGGAGAACGAGCAGTACTTC. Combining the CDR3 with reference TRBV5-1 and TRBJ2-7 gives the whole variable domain KAGVTQTPRYLIKTRGQQVTLSCSPISGHRSVSWYQQTPGQGLQFLFEYFSETQRNKGNFPGRFSGRQFSNSRSEMNVSTLELGDSALYLCASSHGTSGENEQYFGPGTRLTVT.

CDR3 sequence reads: CASSTETGGTQYF. CDR3 sequence (DNA): TGCGCCAGCAGCACTGAGACAGGGGGGACCCAGTACTTC. The J gene is TRBJ2-5, the V gene TRBV5-1; 9 bases align to TRBD1. The CDR3 runs to 13 residues. CDR1 is SGHRS and CDR2 is YFSETQ in the germline V gene. Trimming took 4 bases from V and 7 from J; bases not matched to a gene: 5.

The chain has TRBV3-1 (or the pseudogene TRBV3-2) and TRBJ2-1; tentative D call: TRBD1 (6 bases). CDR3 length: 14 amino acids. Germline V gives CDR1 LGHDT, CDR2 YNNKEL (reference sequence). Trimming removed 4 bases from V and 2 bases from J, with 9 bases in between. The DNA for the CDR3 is TGTGCCAGCAGCCCCCGGGACACCTACAATGAGCAGTTCTTC. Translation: CASSPRDTYNEQFF.

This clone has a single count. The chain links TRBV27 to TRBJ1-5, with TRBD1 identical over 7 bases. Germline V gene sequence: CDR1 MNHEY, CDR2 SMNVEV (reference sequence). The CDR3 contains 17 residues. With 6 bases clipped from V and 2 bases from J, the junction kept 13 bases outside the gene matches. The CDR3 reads CASSHYGSQGGNQPQHF. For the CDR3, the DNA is TGTGCCAGCAGCCACTATGGGAGTCAGGGGGGCAATCAGCCCCAGCATTTT.

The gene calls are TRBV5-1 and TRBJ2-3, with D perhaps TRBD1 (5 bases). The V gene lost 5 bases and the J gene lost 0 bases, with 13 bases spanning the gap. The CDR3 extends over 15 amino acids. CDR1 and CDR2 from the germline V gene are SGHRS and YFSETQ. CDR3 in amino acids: CASRQGQGSTDTQYF. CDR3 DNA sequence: TGCGCCAGCAGGCAAGGACAAGGTAGCACAGATACGCAGTATTTT.

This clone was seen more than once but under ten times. The CDR3 is CASSYQEIDTQYF. CDR3 coding DNA: TGTGCCAGCAGCTATCAGGAAATAGATACGCAGTATTTT. This chain links TRBV5-8 with TRBJ2-3, with unresolved D. Trimming took off 3 bases at V and 5 bases at J, with 10 bases between the two ends. The CDR3 has 13 amino acids. CDR1 SGHTS and CDR2 YDEGEE come from the germline V gene. Full variable domain (outside the CDR3, taken from reference TRBV5-8 and TRBJ2-3): EAGVTQSPTHLIKTRGQQATLRCSPISGHTSVYWYQQALGLGLQFLLWYDEGEERNRGNFPPRFSGRQFPNYSSELNVNALELEDSALYLCASSYQEIDTQYFGPGTRLTVL.

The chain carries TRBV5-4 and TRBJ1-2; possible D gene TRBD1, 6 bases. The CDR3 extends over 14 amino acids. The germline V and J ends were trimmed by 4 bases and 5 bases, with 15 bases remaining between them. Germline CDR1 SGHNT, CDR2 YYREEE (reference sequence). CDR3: CASSANRDLYGYTF. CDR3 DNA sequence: TGTGCCAGCAGCGCGAACAGGGATTTATATGGCTACACCTTC.

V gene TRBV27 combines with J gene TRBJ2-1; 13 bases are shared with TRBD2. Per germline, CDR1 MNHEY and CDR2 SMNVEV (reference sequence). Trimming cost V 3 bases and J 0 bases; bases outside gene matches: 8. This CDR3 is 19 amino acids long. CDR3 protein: CASSFHRTSGGSSYNEQFF. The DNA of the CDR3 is TGTGCCAGCAGTTTTCATCGGACTAGCGGGGGTAGCTCCTACAATGAGCAGTTCTTC.

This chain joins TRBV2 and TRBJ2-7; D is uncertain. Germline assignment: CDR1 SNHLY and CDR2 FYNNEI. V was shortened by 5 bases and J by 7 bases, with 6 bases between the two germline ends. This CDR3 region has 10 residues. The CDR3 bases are TGTGCCAGCAGTATCCAAGAGCAGTACTTC. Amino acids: CASSIQEQYF. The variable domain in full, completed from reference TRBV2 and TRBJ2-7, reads EPEVTQTPSHQVTQMGQEVILRCVPISNHLYFYWYRQILGQKVEFLVSFYNNEISEKSEIFDDQFSVERPDGSNFTLKIRSTKLEDSAMYFCASSIQEQYFGPGTRLTVT.

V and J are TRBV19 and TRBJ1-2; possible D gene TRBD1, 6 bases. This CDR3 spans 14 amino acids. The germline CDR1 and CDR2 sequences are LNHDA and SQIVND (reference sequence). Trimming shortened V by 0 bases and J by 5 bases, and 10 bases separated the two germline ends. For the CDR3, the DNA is TGTGCCAGTAGTATAGAGACAGGACATTATGGCTACACCTTC. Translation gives CASSIETGHYGYTF. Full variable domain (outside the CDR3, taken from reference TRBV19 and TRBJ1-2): DGGITQSPKYLFRKEGQNVTLSCEQNLNHDAMYWYRQDPGQGLRLIYYSQIVNDFQKGDIAEGYSVSREKKESFPLTVTSAQKNPTAFYLCASSIETGHYGYTFGSGTRLTVV.

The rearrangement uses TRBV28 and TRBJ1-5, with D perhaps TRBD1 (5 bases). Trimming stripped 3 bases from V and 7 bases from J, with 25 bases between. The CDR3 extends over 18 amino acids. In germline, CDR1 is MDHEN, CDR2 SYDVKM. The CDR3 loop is CASSFEGGRGFVGQPQHF. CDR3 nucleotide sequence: TGTGCCAGCAGTTTCGAGGGAGGTCGGGGGTTTGTGGGACAGCCCCAGCATTTT.

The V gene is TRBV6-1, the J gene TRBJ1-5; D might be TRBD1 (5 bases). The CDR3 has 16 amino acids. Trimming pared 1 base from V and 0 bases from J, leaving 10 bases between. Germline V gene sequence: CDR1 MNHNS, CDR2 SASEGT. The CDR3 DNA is TGTGCCAGCAGTGAAGACTCAGGACATAGCAATCAGCCCCAGCATTTT. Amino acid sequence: CASSEDSGHSNQPQHF.

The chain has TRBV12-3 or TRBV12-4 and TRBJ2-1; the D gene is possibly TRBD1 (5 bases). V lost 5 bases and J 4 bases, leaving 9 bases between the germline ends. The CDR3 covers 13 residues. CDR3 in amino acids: CASSVDSYNEQFF. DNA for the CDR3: TGTGCCAGCAGTGTCGACAGTTACAATGAGCAGTTCTTC.

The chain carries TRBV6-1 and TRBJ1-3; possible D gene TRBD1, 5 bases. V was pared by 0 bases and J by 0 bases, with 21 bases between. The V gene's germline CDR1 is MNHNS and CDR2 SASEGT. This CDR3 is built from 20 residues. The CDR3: CASSEALGGEVRLSGNTIYF. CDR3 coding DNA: TGTGCCAGCAGTGAAGCCTTGGGGGGTGAGGTCCGACTCTCTGGAAACACCATATATTTT.

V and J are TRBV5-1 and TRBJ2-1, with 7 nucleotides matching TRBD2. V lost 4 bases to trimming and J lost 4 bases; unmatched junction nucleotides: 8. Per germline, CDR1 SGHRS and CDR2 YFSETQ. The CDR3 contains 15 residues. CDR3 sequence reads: CASSPGRGLYNEQFF. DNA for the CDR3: TGCGCCAGCAGCCCAGGGCGGGGGTTATACAATGAGCAGTTCTTC.

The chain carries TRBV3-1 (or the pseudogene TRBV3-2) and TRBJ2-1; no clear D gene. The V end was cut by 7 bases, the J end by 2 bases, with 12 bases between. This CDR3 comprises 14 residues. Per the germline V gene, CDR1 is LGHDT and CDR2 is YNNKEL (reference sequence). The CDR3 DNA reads TGTGCCAGCACCCCAAGTACGGCCTACAATGAGCAGTTCTTC. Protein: CASTPSTAYNEQFF.